The clone carrying this T cell receptor (beta chain) was counted between two and nine times. The V gene lost 0 bases and the J gene lost 7 bases, with 15 bases spanning the gap. Germline CDR1 DFQATT, CDR2 SNEGSKA (reference sequence). This CDR3 contains 15 residues. This sample was included in a study of T-cell reconstitution after alpha-beta-depleted transplantation in children. As it was prepared, the TCRbeta library received unique molecular identifiers. TCRdb recomputed calls from the PCR reads with MiXCR, one row per CDR3 protein. The data contain about 690,000 distinct CDR3 sequences, 15% to 20% of them singletons.

This chain uses TRBV20-1 with TRBJ1-4, with D tentatively TRBD1 (6 bases). The receptor was derived from a human donor who donated a stem cell graft to a child with acute myeloid leukemia. Here the sequenced sample was PBMCs from the stem cell graft donor, taken from the stem cell graft. The CDR3 spells CSARDGLIRGEKLFF. CDR3 DNA sequence: TGCAGTGCTAGAGACGGGTTAATCAGGGGTGAAAAACTGTTTTTT.